These 10 T cell receptor beta chains originate from one sample sequenced in a study of CD8+CD57+ T cells in acquired aplastic anemia. CD8+CD57+ cell expansion, shown by flow cytometry, had occurred in the patients selected for sequencing. According to the study, genomic DNA was the template for TCR beta VDJ and CDR3 profiling. TCRdb processed the reads anew with MiXCR; each CDR3 protein has one entry. The sample holds some 170,000 distinct CDR3 sequences, 71% seen once. Sequences were obtained from sorted CD4+, CD8+, or CD8+CD57+ T cells (not recorded which) from PBMCs. The source of these receptors is a human donor with aplastic anemia.

The V and J genes are TRBV7-2 and TRBJ1-2; 8 bases line up with TRBD1. The CDR3 consists of 16 residues. Germline trimming cut 5 bases from V and 3 bases from J; bases unmatched to any gene: 11. Germline values: CDR1 SGHTA, CDR2 FQGNSA. CDR3 loop: CASSMYRGNDDYGYTF. CDR3 coding DNA: TGTGCCAGCAGCATGTACAGGGGGAATGACGACTATGGCTACACCTTC. The full variable domain, its missing parts supplied by reference TRBV7-2 and TRBJ1-2, is GAGVSQSPSNKVTEKGKDVELRCDPISGHTALYWYRQSLGQGLEFLIYFQGNSAPDKSGLPSDRFSAERTGGSVSTLTIQRTQQEDSAVYLCASSMYRGNDDYGYTFGSGTRLTVV.

This chain connects TRBV19 to TRBJ2-2, with unresolved D. Between the trimmed V and J ends, which lost 2 bases and 5 bases, there was a span of 9 bases. Germline CDR1 LNHDA, CDR2 SQIVND (reference sequence). CDR3 length equals 14 residues. The CDR3 bases are TGTGCCAGTAGTATAACTGGGTCTACCGGGGAGCTGTTTTTT. Its translation is CASSITGSTGELFF.

In this sample, this clonotype turned up once. Compared with germline, one end of the junction differs, possibly owing to a read error. CDR3 coding DNA: TGCAGTGCTCGAGAGACTAGGGGCGCCTACGAGCAGTACTTC. This gives the protein CSARETRGAYEQYF. V usage is TRBV20-1 and J usage is TRBJ2-7, with TRBD2 as a possible D gene (6 bases). Germline V gene sequence: CDR1 DFQATT, CDR2 SNEGSKA (reference sequence). The CDR3 spans 14 residues.

V gene TRBV7-3 combines with J gene TRBJ2-3; TRBD1 aligns across 8 bases. The CDR3 contains 14 residues. The trim removed 5 bases at V and 4 bases at J, leaving 5 bases unmatched. Germline CDR1 reads SGHTA; CDR2 reads FQGTGA. The CDR3 sequence: CASSNGQGADTQYF. The CDR3 coding sequence is TGTGCCAGCAGCAACGGACAGGGAGCAGATACGCAGTATTTT.

The chain links TRBV6-4 to TRBJ2-3; TRBD2 agrees at 10 bases. The CDR3 totals 16 residues. CDR1 is MRHNA, CDR2 SNTAGT, per germline. V shed 3 bases and J 0 bases; nucleotides not matched to a gene: 3. The CDR3 region is CASSETSGTSTDTQYF. The DNA for the CDR3 is TGTGCCAGCAGTGAAACTAGCGGGACAAGCACAGATACGCAGTATTTT.

This chain links TRBV5-8 with TRBJ2-7, with 9 positions matching TRBD1. This CDR3 is 15 amino acids long. The trim removed 2 bases at V and 9 bases at J, leaving 12 bases unmatched. CDR1 is SGHTS, CDR2 YDEGEE, per germline. The CDR3 loop is CASSFVETGGSRQYF. Written as DNA, the CDR3 is TGTGCCAGCAGCTTCGTCGAGACAGGGGGGAGCAGGCAGTACTTC.

This chain connects TRBV2 to TRBJ1-4, with D perhaps matching TRBD1 (6 bases). V lost 8 bases and J lost 5, with 15 bases in between. The V gene's germline CDR1 is SNHLY and CDR2 FYNNEI. This CDR3 comprises 14 residues. Written as DNA, the CDR3 is TGTGCCAGCGGGAACGGGCAGGGGAATGAAAAACTGTTTTTT. Residues: CASGNGQGNEKLFF.

The rearrangement uses TRBV7-3 and TRBJ2-2, with D perhaps matching TRBD2 (6 bases). Per germline, CDR1 SGHTA and CDR2 FQGTGA. V lost 5 bases, J lost 6 bases, and 7 bases lay in between. The CDR3 covers 12 residues. In nucleotides, the CDR3 is TGTGCCAGCAGCCCGGGAGCCGGGGAGCTGTTTTTT. Encoded protein: CASSPGAGELFF.

The rearrangement uses TRBV29-1 and TRBJ2-1; TRBD2 agrees at 7 bases. V dropped 5 bases and J dropped 7; count of bases not matched to a gene: 8. The V gene's germline CDR1 is SQVTM and CDR2 ANQGSEA. The CDR3 has 13 residues. CDR3: CSVTEGRGNEQFF. The CDR3 DNA follows: TGCAGCGTTACAGAAGGGCGGGGGAATGAGCAGTTCTTC.

At least ten counts were recorded for this clonotype. V gene TRBV6-4 combines with J gene TRBJ2-6; maybe TRBD2 (6 bases). With 0 bases removed from V and 0 bases from J, the gap between germline ends came to 12 bases. The germline gives CDR1 MRHNA, CDR2 SNTAGT. This CDR3 spans 18 amino acids. In DNA, the CDR3 is TGTGCCAGCAGTGACTCGAGTCCGGAGGGCTCTGGGGCCAACGTCCTGACTTTC. Its protein is CASSDSSPEGSGANVLTF.